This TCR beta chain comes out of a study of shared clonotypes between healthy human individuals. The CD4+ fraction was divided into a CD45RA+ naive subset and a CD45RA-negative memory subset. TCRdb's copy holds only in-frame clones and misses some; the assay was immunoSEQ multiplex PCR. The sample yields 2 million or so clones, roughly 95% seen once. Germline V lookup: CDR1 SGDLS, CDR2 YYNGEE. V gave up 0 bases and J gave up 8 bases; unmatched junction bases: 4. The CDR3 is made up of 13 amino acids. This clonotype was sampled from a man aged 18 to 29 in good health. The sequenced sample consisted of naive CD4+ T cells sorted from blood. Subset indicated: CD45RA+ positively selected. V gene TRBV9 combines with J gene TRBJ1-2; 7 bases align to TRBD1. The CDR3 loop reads CASSVVQGRGYTF. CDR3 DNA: TGTGCCAGCAGCGTAGTACAGGGGAGGGGCTACACCTTC.